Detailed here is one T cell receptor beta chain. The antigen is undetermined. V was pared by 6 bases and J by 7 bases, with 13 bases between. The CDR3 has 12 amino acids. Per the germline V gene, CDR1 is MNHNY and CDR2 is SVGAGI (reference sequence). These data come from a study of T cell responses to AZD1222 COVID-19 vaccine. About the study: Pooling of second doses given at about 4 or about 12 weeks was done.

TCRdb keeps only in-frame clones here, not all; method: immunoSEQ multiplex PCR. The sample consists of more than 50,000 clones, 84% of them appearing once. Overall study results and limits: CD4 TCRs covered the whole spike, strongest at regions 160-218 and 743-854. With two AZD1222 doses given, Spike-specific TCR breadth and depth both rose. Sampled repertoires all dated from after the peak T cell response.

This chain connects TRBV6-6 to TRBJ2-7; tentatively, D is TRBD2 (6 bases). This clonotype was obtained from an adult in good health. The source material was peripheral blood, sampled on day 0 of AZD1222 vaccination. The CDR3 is CASSRDLGEQYF. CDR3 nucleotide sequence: TGTGCCAGCAGCCGGGACTTGGGGGAGCAGTACTTC.